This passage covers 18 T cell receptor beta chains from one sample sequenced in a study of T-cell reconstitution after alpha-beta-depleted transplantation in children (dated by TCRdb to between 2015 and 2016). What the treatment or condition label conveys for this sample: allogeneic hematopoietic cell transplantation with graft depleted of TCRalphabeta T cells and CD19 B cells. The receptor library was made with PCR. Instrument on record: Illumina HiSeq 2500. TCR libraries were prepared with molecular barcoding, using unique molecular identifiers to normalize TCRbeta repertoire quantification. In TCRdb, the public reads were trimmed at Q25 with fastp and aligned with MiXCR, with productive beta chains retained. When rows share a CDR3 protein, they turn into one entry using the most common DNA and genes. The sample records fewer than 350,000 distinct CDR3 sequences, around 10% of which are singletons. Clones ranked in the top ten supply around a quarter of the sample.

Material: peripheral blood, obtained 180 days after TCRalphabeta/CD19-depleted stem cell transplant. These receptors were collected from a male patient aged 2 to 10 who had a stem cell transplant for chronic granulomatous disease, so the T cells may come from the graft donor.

CDR3 coding DNA: TGCGCCAGGGGGACAAATTCACCCCTCCACTTT. This sequence encodes CARGTNSPLHF. The J gene is TRBJ1-6, the V gene TRBV23-1, with a weak D call TRBD1 (6 bases). TRBV23-1 is annotated as an ORF whose role is uncertain. CDR3 length: 11 amino acids. Trimming stripped 9 bases from V and 7 bases from J, with 7 bases between.

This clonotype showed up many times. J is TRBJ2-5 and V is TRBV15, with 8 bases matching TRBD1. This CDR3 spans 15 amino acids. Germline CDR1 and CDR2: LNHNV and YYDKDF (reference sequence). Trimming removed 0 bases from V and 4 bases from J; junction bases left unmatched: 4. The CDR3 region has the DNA TGTGCCACCAGCAGAGACACAGGGGGTCCAGAGACCCAGTACTTC. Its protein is CATSRDTGGPETQYF.

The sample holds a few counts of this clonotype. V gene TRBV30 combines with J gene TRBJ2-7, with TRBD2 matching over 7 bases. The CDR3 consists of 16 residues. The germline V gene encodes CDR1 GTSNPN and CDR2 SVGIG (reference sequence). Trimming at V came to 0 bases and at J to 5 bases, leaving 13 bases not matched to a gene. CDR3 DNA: TGTGCCTGGAGTGTAAGCAGGAGCGGGAAAAAAAACGAGCAGTACTTC. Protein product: CAWSVSRSGKKNEQYF. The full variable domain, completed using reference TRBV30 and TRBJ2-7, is SQTIHQWPATLVQPVGSPLSLECTVEGTSNPNLYWYRQAAGRGLQLLFYSVGIGQISSEVPQNLSASRPQDRQFILSSKKLLLSDSGFYLCAWSVSRSGKKNEQYFGPGTRLTVT.

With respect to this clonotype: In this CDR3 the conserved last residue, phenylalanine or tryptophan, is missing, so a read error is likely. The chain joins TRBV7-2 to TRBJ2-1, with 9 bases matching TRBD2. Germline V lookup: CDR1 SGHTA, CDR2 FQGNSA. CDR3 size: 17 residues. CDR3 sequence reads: CATSFGLGGAGGNEQFS. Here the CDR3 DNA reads TGTGCCACCAGCTTCGGTTTAGGAGGGGCGGGAGGGAATGAGCAGTTCTCC.

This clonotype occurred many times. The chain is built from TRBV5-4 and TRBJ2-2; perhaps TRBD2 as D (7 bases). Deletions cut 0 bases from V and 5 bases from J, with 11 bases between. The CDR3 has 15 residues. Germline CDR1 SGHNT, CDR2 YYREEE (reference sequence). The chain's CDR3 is CASSLGGGGTGELFF. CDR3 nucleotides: TGTGCCAGCAGCTTGGGGGGGGGCGGAACCGGGGAGCTGTTTTTT.

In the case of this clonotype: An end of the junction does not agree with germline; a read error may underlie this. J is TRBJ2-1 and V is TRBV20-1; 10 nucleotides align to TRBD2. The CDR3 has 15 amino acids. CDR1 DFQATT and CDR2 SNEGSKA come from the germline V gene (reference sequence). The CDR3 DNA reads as TGCACTGCTCTTTCAACTAGCGGGACCTACAATGAGCAGTTCTTC. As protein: CTALSTSGTYNEQFF.

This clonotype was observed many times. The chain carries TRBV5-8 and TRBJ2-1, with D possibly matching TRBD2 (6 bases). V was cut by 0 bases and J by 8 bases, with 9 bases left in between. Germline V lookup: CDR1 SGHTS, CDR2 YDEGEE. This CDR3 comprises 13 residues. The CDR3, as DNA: TGTGCCAGCAGCTTGGGGGGGGTCCATGAGCAGTTCTTC. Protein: CASSLGGVHEQFF.

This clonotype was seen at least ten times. CDR3 sequence (DNA): TGCGCCAGCAGCTATAGCAGGGGCCCCTACGAGCAGTACTTC. It yields the protein CASSYSRGPYEQYF. The genes are TRBV4-1 and TRBJ2-7; D is perhaps TRBD1 (6 bases). V lost 5 bases and J lost 2, with 13 bases in between. Germline V lookup: CDR1 MGHRA, CDR2 YSYEKL. The CDR3 totals 14 residues.

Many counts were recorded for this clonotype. CDR3 region: CASSFPGTQPQHF. The CDR3 bases are TGTGCCAGCAGTTTTCCGGGGACTCAGCCCCAGCATTTT. This chain joins TRBV28 and TRBJ1-5; D is perhaps TRBD1 (5 bases). Trimming pared 3 bases from V and 6 bases from J, leaving 9 bases between. The CDR3 is made up of 13 amino acids. The germline V gene has CDR1 MDHEN and CDR2 SYDVKM. The full variable domain, with the rest looked up from reference TRBV28 and TRBJ1-5, is DVKVTQSSRYLVKRTGEKVFLECVQDMDHENMFWYRQDPGLGLRLIYFSYDVKMKEKGDIPEGYSVSREKKERFSLILESASTNQTSMYLCASSFPGTQPQHFGDGTRLSIL.

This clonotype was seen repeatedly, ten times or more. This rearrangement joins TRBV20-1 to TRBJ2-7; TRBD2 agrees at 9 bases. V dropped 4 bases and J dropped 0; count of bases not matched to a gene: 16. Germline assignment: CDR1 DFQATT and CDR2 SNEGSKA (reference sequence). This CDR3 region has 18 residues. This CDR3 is CSAKGSGGPPVFSYEQYF. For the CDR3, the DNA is TGCAGTGCTAAAGGTAGCGGGGGTCCTCCCGTATTCTCCTACGAGCAGTACTTC.

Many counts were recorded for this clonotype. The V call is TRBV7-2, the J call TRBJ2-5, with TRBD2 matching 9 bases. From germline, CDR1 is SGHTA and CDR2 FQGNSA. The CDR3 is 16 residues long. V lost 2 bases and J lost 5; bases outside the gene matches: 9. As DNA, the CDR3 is TGTGCCAGCAGCTTAATGGGGCGGGGGGGCGACGAGACCCAGTACTTC. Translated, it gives CASSLMGRGGDETQYF.

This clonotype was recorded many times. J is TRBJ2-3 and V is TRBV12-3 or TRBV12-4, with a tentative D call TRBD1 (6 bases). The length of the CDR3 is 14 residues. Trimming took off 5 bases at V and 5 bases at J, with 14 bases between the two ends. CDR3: CASSLRGVGDTQYF. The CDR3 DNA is TGTGCCAGCAGTCTCAGGGGTGTTGGAGATACGCAGTATTTT.

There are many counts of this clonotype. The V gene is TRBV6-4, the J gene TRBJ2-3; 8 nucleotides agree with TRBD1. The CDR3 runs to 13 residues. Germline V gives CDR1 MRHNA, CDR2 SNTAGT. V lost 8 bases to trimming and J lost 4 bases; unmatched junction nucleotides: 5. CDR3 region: CASGQGPADTQYF. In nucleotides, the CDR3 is TGTGCCAGCGGACAGGGCCCAGCAGATACGCAGTATTTT.

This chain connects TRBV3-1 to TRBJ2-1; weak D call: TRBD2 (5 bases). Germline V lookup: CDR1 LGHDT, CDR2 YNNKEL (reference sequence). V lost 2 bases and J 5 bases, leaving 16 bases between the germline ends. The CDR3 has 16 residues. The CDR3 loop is CASSQYRADLHNEQFF. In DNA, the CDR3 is TGTGCCAGCAGCCAATATCGAGCGGACCTACACAATGAGCAGTTCTTC.

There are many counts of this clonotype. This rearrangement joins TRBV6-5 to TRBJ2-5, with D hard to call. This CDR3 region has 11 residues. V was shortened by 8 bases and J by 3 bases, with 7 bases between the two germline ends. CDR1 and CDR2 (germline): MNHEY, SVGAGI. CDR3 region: CASGRKETQYF. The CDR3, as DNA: TGTGCCAGCGGGCGGAAAGAGACCCAGTACTTC.

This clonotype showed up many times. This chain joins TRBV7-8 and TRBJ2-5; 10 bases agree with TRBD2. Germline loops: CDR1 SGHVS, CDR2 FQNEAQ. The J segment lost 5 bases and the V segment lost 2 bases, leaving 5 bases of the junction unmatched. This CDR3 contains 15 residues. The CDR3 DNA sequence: TGTGCCAGCAGCTTACTAGCGGGAGAGAGTGAGACCCAGTACTTC. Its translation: CASSLLAGESETQYF.

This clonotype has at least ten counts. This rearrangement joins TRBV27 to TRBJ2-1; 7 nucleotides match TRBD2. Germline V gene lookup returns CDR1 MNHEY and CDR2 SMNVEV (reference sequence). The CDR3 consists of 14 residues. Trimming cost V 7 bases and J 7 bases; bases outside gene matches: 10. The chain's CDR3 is CASIRLAGDNEQFF. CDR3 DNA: TGTGCCAGCATCCGACTTGCGGGGGATAATGAGCAGTTCTTC.

CDR3 sequence (DNA): TGTGCCAGCAGCTTTCCGAGCGGGGGGTCACACAATGAGCAGTTCTTC. Encoded protein: CASSFPSGGSHNEQFF. The chain combines TRBV7-2 with TRBJ2-1; TRBD2 matches 9 bases. Germline values: CDR1 SGHTA, CDR2 FQGNSA. The CDR3 is 16 amino acids. Losses at the gene ends were 3 bases for V and 5 bases for J; bases not matched to a gene: 8.